A single T cell receptor (beta chain) is shown here with its context. Other DNA sequences from this sample encode an identical CDR3 as well. Participant age was roughly 18 to 89 years, and participants resided in around 24 US areas. The study assigned cohorts using participant-reported clinical history. Resolution of symptoms, clearance, or two negative PCRs was present in recovered Cohort 3 donors. V lost 6 bases and J lost 3; bases outside the gene matches: 2. CDR1 and CDR2 (germline): KGHSH, LQKENI. This CDR3 is built from 14 residues. Generated by immunoSEQ multiplex PCR, the TCRdb table keeps only in-frame clones and is missing some. Of about 140,000 clones in the sample, approximately 87% were seen once. This sample was included in a study of blood T cell repertoires in COVID-19. Study information: The study drew acute and convalescent COVID-19 samples from the United States, Italy and Spain.

The sample consisted of PBMCs or T cells enriched from blood (not recorded which). V gene TRBV18 combines with J gene TRBJ1-4; 9 bases map to TRBD1. This clonotype originated in a man aged 55 to 70 who had recovered from COVID-19. In DNA form, the CDR3 reads TGTGCCAGCTCTCGGGACAGGGCTAATGAAAAACTGTTTTTT. It is translated as CASSRDRANEKLFF.